The text below deals with one TCR beta chain. The antigen is undetermined. The sample comes from a study of blood T cells in healthy people across ages. Together with a sample-barcoded 5' primer, a J-beta primer mix was included in a second PCR lasting roughly 6 to 12 cycles. The template-switch adaptor, which had 12 random nucleotides, put a tag on each cDNA molecule. A minimum of 3 million CDR3-containing paired-end reads was obtained for each sample. TCRdb reprocessed the 5' RACE reads with MiXCR, giving one entry per CDR3 protein. Here the sample spans fewer than 2 million distinct CDR3 sequences, about two fifths being singletons. Trimming at V came to 5 bases and at J to 11 bases, leaving 17 bases not matched to a gene. Germline-derived CDR1 and CDR2 are MNHNS and SASEGT. The CDR3 extends over 15 amino acids. Study conclusions and caveats: As age increased, TCR beta diversity per million T cells fell in a roughly linear fashion.

This clonotype originated in a human donor in good health. The chain links TRBV6-1 to TRBJ2-5; the match to TRBD1 covers 7 bases. Sequenced input: blood. The CDR3: CASSPGQSYGKGQYF. DNA of the CDR3: TGTGCCAGCAGTCCGGGACAGTCCTATGGAAAAGGGCAGTACTTC.